This section outlines one T cell receptor (beta chain) sequence together with its context. This sample was included in a study of shared clonotypes between healthy human individuals. The germline V and J ends were trimmed by 0 bases and 4 bases, with 10 bases remaining between them. From germline, CDR1 is SGHDT and CDR2 YYEEEE. The CDR3 has 14 amino acids. Measured with immunoSEQ multiplex PCR; TCRdb has only the in-frame clones, and not every one. The repertoire holds over 850,000 clones, around 82% seen once, with 0.5% to 0.6% in the top ten. Sequenced sample: memory CD4+ T cells from PBMCs. The subset here: CD45RA-negative fraction. V gene TRBV5-6 combines with J gene TRBJ1-1; D ambiguous. The TCR was taken from a man aged 18 to 30 in good health. Some clones in this sample may be carry-over from other donors' samples. CDR3 sequence: CASSLDRLSTEAFF. For the CDR3, the DNA is TGTGCCAGCAGCTTGGATAGGTTGAGCACTGAAGCTTTCTTT. The variable domain in full, completed from reference TRBV5-6 and TRBJ1-1, reads DAGVTQSPTHLIKTRGQQVTLRCSPKSGHDTVSWYQQALGQGPQFIFQYYEEEERQRGNFPDRFSGHQFPNYSSELNVNALLLGDSALYLCASSLDRLSTEAFFGQGTRLTVV.